This T cell receptor (beta chain) appears in the sequencing data of a study of cytomegalovirus exposure and HLA in healthy donors. This clone was seen only once. Its antigen remains unknown. Whole-study findings and limits: By HLA locus, TCR association rates varied in a later analysis, with DRB1 showing the most and HLA-C the fewest.

The study ran its PCR with 60 Vbeta and 13 Jbeta primers. Profiling relied on immunoSEQ multiplex PCR, and the TCRdb table lists in-frame clones only, not all of them. The sample records around 100,000 clones, more than 80% being singletons. This clonotype originated in a young man in good health and CMV-seronegative. Sequenced: PBMCs.

The CDR3 loop is CASSTPPISGFPTYEQYF. CDR3 DNA: TGTGCCAGCAGTACCCCGCCCATCAGCGGTTTCCCCACCTACGAGCAGTACTTC. This chain uses TRBV28 with TRBJ2-7; possibly TRBD2 for D (5 bases). CDR1 and CDR2 from the germline V gene are MDHEN and SYDVKM. Trimming stripped 5 bases from V and 2 bases from J, with 25 bases between. The CDR3 spans 18 residues. Using reference TRBV28 and TRBJ2-7 for the parts outside the CDR3, the full variable domain is DVKVTQSSRYLVKRTGEKVFLECVQDMDHENMFWYRQDPGLGLRLIYFSYDVKMKEKGDIPEGYSVSREKKERFSLILESASTNQTSMYLCASSTPPISGFPTYEQYFGPGTRLTVT.